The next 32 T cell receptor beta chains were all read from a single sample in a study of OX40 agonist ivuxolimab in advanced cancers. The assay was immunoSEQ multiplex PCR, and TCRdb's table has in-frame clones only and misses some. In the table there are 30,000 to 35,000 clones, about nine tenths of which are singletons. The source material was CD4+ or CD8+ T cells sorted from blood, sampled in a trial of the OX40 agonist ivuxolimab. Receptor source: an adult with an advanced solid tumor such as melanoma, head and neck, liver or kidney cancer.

The CDR3: CASSLGLLDSEAFF. As DNA, the CDR3 is TGCGCCAGCAGCCTGGGACTCCTAGATTCTGAAGCTTTCTTT. V is TRBV4-3 and J is TRBJ1-1; D possibly corresponds to TRBD1 (5 bases). CDR3 length: 14 amino acids. V was clipped by 4 bases and J by 6 bases, with 15 bases between them. The germline V gene encodes CDR1 LGHNA and CDR2 YSLEER.

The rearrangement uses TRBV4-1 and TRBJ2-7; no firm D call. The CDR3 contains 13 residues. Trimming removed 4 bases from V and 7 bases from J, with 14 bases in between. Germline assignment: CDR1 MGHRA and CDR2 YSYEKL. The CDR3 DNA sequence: TGCGCCAGCAGCCTGCTAGGACCTGGTGAGCAGTACTTC. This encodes CASSLLGPGEQYF.

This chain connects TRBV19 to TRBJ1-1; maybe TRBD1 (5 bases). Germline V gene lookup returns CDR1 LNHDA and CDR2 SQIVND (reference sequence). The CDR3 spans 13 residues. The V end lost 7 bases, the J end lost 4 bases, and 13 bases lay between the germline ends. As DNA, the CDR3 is TGTGCCAGTATGGTGACAGTTAGCACTGAAGCTTTCTTT. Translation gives CASMVTVSTEAFF.

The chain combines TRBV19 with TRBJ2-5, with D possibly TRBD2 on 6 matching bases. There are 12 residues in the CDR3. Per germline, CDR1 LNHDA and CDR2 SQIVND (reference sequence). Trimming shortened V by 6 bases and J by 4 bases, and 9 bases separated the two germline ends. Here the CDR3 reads CASRLAGETQYF. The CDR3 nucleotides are TGTGCCAGTAGACTAGCTGGAGAGACCCAGTACTTC.

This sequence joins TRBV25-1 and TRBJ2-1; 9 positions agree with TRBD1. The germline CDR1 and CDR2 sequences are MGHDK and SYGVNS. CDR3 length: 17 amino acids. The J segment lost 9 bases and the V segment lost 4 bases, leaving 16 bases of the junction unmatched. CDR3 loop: CASSAPYHRGQRSEQFF. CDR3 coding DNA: TGTGCCAGCAGTGCCCCCTATCACAGGGGGCAACGCTCTGAGCAGTTCTTC.

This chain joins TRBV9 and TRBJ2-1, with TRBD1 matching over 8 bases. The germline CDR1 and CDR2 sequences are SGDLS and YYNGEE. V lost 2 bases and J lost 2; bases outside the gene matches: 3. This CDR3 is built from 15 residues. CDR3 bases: TGTGCCAGCAGCGTTGCAGGGGGCACCTACAATGAGCAGTTCTTC. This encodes CASSVAGGTYNEQFF.

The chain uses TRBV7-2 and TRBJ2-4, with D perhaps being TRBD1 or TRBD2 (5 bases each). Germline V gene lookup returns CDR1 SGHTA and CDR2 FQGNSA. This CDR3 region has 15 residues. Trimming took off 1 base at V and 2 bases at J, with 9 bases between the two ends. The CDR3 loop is CASSLGGVPKNIQYF. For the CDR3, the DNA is TGTGCCAGCAGCTTAGGAGGGGTCCCCAAAAACATTCAGTACTTC.

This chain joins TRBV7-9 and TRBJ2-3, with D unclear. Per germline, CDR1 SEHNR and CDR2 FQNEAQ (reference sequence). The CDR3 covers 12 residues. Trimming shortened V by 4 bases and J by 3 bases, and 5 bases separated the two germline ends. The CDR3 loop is CASSSLTDTQYF. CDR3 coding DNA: TGTGCCAGCAGCTCGCTTACAGATACGCAGTATTTT.

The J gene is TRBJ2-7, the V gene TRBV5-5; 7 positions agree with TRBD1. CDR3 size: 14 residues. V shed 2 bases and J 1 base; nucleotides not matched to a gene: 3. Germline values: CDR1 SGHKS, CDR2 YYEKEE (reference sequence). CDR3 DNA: TGTGCCAGCAGCTTCCCGGGACAGTCCTACGAGCAGTACTTC. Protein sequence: CASSFPGQSYEQYF.

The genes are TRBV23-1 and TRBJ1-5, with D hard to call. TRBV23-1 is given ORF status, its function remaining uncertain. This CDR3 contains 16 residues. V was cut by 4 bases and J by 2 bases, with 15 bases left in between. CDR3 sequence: CASSPLRLAGNQPQHF. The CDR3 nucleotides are TGCGCCAGCAGTCCCCTGAGACTGGCTGGCAATCAGCCCCAGCATTTT.

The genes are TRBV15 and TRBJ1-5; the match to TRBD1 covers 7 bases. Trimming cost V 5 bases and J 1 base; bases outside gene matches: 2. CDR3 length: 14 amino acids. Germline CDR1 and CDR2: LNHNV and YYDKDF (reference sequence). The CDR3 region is CATSQGVSNQPQHF. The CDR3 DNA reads TGTGCCACCAGCCAGGGGGTGAGCAATCAGCCCCAGCATTTT. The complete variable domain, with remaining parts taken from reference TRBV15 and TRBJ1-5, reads DAMVIQNPRYQVTQFGKPVTLSCSQTLNHNVMYWYQQKSSQAPKLLFHYYDKDFNNEADTPDNFQSRRPNTSFCFLDIRSPGLGDTAMYLCATSQGVSNQPQHFGDGTRLSIL.

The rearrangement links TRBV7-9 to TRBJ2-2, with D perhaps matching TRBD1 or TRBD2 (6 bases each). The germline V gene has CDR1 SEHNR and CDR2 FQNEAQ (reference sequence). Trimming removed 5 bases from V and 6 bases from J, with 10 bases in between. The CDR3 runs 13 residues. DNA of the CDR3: TGTGCCAGCAGCCCGAGGGGGGCCGGGGAGCTGTTTTTT. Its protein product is CASSPRGAGELFF.

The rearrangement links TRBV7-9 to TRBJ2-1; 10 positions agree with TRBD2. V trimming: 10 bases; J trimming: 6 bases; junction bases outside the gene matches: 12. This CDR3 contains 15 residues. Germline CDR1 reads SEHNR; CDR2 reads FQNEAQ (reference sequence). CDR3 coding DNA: TGTGCCACCTATCAGGCCAGGACTAGCGGCAATGAGCAGTTCTTC. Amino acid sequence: CATYQARTSGNEQFF.

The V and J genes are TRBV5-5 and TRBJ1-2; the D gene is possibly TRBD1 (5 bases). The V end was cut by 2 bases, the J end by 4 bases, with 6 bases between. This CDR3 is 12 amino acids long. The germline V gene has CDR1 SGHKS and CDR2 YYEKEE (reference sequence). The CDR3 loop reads CASSFDSYGYTF. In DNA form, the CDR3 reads TGTGCCAGCAGCTTCGACAGCTATGGCTACACCTTC.

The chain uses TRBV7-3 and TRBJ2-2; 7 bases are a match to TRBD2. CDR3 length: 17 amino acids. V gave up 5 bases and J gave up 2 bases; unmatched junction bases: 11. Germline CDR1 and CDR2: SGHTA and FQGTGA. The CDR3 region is CASSPSTGTTNTGELFF. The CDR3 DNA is TGTGCCAGCAGCCCCTCTACCGGGACTACAAACACCGGGGAGCTGTTTTTT.

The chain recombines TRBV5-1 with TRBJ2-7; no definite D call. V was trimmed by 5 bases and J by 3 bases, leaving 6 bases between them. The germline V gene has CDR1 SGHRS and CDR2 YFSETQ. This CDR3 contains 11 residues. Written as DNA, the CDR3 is TGCGCCAGCAGTTCGCTCTACGAGCAGTACTTC. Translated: CASSSLYEQYF.

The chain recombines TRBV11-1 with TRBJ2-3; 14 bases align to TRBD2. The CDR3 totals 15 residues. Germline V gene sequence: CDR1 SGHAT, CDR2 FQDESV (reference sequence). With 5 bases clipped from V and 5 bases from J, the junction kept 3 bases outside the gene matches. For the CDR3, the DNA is TGTGCCAGCAGCCCGGGACTAGCGGGAGTAGATACGCAGTATTTT. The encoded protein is CASSPGLAGVDTQYF.

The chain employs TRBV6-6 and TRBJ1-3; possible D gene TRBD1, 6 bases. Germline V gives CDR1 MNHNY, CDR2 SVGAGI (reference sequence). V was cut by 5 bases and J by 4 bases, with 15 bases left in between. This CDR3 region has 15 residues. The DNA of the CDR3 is TGTGCCAGCAGTACACAGGGTCCTGAAGGAAACACCATATATTTT. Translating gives CASSTQGPEGNTIYF.

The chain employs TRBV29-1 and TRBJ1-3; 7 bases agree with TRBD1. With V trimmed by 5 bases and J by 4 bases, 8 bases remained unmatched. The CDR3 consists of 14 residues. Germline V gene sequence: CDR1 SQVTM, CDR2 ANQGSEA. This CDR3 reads CSVILGTAGNTIYF. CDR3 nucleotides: TGCAGCGTTATATTAGGGACAGCCGGAAACACCATATATTTT.

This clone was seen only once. The CDR3 loop is CASSPTGTAGWVQYF. CDR3 coding DNA: TGTGCCAGCAGCCCGACCGGGACAGCGGGTTGGGTTCAGTACTTC. The rearrangement joins TRBV27 to TRBJ2-4, with a weak D call TRBD1 (7 bases). The CDR3 is made up of 15 amino acids. Germline V gives CDR1 MNHEY, CDR2 SMNVEV (reference sequence). V lost 6 bases, J lost 11 bases, and 23 bases lay in between.

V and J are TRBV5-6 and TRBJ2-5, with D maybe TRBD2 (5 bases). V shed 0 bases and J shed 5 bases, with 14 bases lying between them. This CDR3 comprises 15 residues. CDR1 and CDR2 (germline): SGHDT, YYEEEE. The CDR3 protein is CASSLVRRGVETQYF. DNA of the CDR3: TGTGCCAGCAGCTTGGTTCGTCGGGGAGTGGAGACCCAGTACTTC.

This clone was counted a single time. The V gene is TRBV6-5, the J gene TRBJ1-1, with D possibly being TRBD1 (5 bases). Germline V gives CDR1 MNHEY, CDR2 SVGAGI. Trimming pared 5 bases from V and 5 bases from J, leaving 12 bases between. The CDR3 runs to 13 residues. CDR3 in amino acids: CASSRGVRTEAFF. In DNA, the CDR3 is TGTGCCAGCAGTCGGGGGGTGAGAACTGAAGCTTTCTTT.

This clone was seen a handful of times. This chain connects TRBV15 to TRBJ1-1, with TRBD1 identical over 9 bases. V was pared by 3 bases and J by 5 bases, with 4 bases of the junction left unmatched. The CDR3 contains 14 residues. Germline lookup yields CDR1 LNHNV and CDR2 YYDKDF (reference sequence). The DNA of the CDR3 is TGTGCCACCAGCAGGGGACAGGGAGGTACTGAAGCTTTCTTT. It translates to CATSRGQGGTEAFF.

The CDR3 DNA reads as TGTGCCAGCAGCTACCCAGGGCGTTCCACTGAAGCTTTCTTT. Translation gives CASSYPGRSTEAFF. The chain carries TRBV6-5 and TRBJ1-1, with TRBD1 as a possible D gene (5 bases). Per the germline V gene, CDR1 is MNHEY and CDR2 is SVGAGI. This CDR3 has 14 amino acids. V was clipped by 6 bases and J by 4 bases, with 15 bases between them.

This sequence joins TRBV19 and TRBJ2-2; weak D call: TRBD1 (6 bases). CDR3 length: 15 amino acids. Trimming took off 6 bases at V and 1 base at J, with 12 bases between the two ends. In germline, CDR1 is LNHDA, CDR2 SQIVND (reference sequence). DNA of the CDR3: TGTGCCAGTAGAGTCGGCAGGGGGAACACCGGGGAGCTGTTTTTT. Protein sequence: CASRVGRGNTGELFF.

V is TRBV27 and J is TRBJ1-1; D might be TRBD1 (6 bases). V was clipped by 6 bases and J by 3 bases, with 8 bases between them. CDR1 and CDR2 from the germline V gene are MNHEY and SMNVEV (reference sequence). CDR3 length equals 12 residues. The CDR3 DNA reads TGTGCCAGCAGACAGGGTTACACTGAAGCTTTCTTT. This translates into CASRQGYTEAFF.

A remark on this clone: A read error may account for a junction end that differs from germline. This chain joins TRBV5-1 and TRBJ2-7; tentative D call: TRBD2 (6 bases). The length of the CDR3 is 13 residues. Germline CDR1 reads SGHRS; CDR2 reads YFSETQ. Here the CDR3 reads CASSLAGTDLWDF. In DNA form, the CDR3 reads TGCGCCAGCAGCCTGGCGGGGACGGACTTATGGGACTTC.

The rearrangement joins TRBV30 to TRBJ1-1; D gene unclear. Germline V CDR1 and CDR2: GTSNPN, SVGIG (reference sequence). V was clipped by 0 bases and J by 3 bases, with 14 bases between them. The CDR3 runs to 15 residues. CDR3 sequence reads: CAWSVRGNGDTEAFF. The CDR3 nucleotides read TGTGCCTGGAGTGTACGTGGGAACGGGGACACTGAAGCTTTCTTT.

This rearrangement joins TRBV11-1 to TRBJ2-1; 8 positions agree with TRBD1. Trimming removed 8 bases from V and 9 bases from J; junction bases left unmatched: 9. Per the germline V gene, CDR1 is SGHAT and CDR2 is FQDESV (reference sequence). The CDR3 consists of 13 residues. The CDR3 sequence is CASVGGTGSEQFF. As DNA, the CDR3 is TGTGCCAGCGTAGGCGGGACAGGCAGTGAGCAGTTCTTC.

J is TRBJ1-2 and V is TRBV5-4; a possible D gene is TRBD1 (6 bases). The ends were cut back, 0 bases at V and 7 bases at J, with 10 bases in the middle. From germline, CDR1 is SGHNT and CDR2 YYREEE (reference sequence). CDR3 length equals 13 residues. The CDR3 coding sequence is TGTGCCAGCAGCTTGGAACAGGGTGCTGGCTACACCTTC. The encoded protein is CASSLEQGAGYTF. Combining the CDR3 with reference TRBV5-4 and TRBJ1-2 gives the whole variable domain ETGVTQSPTHLIKTRGQQVTLRCSSQSGHNTVSWYQQALGQGPQFIFQYYREEENGRGNFPPRFSGLQFPNYSSELNVNALELDDSALYLCASSLEQGAGYTFGSGTRLTVV.

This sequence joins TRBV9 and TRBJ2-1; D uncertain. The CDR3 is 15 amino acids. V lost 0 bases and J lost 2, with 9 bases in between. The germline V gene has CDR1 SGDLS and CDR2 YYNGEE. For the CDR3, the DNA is TGTGCCAGCAGCGTAGAGCTGGCGACCTACAATGAGCAGTTCTTC. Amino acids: CASSVELATYNEQFF.

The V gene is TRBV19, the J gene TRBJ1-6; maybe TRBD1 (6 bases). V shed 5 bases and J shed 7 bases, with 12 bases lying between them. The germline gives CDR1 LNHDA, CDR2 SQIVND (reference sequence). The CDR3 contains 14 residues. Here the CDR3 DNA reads TGTGCCAGTAGTGTCGACAGGAGGAATTCACCCCTCCACTTT. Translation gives CASSVDRRNSPLHF.